The rows below give T cell receptor beta chains drawn from one sample of a study of CD8+CD57+ T cells in acquired aplastic anemia. A single record per CDR3 protein comes from TCRdb applying MiXCR to the reads. The data hold roughly 500,000 distinct CDR3 sequences, with over 25% observed a single time. The sequencing sample was made of sorted CD4+, CD8+, or CD8+CD57+ T cells (not recorded which) from PBMCs. The receptors stem from a human donor with aplastic anemia. CDR3s include the opening cysteine and the closing phenylalanine or tryptophan. A D gene is named only where the DNA matches it firmly. Rows may omit the clone size; those that give it use once, few, many or a size class.

D gene: TRBD1; J gene: TRBJ2-3; clone size: many; V gene: TRBV2; CDR3 protein: CASSRGQGDTQYF; CDR3 DNA: TGTGCCAGCAGCCGTGGACAGGGAGATACGCAGTATTTT
D gene: -; J gene: TRBJ1-1; clone size: -; V gene: TRBV30; CDR3 protein: CAWSGGAHAFF; CDR3 DNA: TGTGCCTGGAGTGGCGGAGCCCATGCTTTCTTT
D gene: TRBD2; J gene: TRBJ2-1; clone size: few; V gene: TRBV19; CDR3 protein: CASSIGASGSSYNEQFF; CDR3 DNA: TGTGCCAGTAGTATAGGGGCTAGCGGAAGCTCCTACAATGAGCAGTTCTTC
D gene: -; J gene: TRBJ2-2; clone size: -; V gene: TRBV9; CDR3 protein: CASSKTTGISTGELFF; CDR3 DNA: TGTGCCAGCAGCAAAACGACAGGTATATCGACCGGGGAGCTGTTTTTT
D gene: -; J gene: TRBJ2-2; clone size: -; V gene: TRBV4-3; CDR3 protein: CASSQDAGFSGELFF; CDR3 DNA: TGCGCCAGCAGCCAAGATGCGGGGTTTTCCGGGGAGCTGTTTTTT
D gene: -; J gene: TRBJ1-6; clone size: many; V gene: TRBV14; CDR3 protein: CASSQDWGRLPSPLHF; CDR3 DNA: TGTGCCAGCAGCCAAGACTGGGGCCGTCTTCCATCACCCCTCCACTTT
D gene: TRBD1; J gene: TRBJ1-5; clone size: many; V gene: TRBV25-1; CDR3 protein: CASGRQGDNQPQHF; CDR3 DNA: TGTGCCAGCGGACGACAGGGGGACAATCAGCCCCAGCATTTT
D gene: -; J gene: TRBJ2-2; clone size: many; V gene: TRBV10-1; CDR3 protein: CASSDQNTGELFF; CDR3 DNA: TGCGCCAGCAGTGACCAGAACACCGGGGAGCTGTTTTTT
D gene: -; J gene: TRBJ1-2; clone size: -; V gene: TRBV28; CDR3 protein: CASSYLRQSGYGYTF; CDR3 DNA: TGTGCCAGCAGTTATCTACGACAGAGCGGCTATGGCTACACCTTC
D gene: TRBD1; J gene: TRBJ1-6; clone size: many; V gene: TRBV20-1; CDR3 protein: CSARDSVGGQRNSPLHF; CDR3 DNA: TGCAGTGCTAGAGATTCAGTGGGGGGACAGCGCAATTCACCCCTCCACTTT
D gene: TRBD1; J gene: TRBJ1-6; clone size: -; V gene: TRBV5-1; CDR3 protein: CASRNRTGGLDSPLHF; CDR3 DNA: TGCGCCAGCAGAAACCGGACAGGGGGCTTAGATTCACCCCTCCACTTT
D gene: -; J gene: TRBJ2-5; clone size: -; V gene: TRBV25-1; CDR3 protein: CASSQNRPGGRETQYF; CDR3 DNA: TGTGCCAGCAGTCAGAACAGGCCTGGGGGTCGGGAGACCCAGTACTTC
D gene: TRBD1; J gene: TRBJ1-5; clone size: few; V gene: TRBV19; CDR3 protein: CASETGGRGNQPQHF; CDR3 DNA: TGTGCCAGCGAGACAGGGGGCCGGGGCAATCAGCCCCAGCATTTT
D gene: -; J gene: TRBJ1-1; clone size: many; V gene: TRBV20-1; CDR3 protein: CSAMGTEAFF; CDR3 DNA: TGCAGTGCTATGGGCACTGAAGCTTTCTTT
D gene: -; J gene: TRBJ1-2; clone size: few; V gene: TRBV5-1; CDR3 protein: CASSLTDPYGYTF; CDR3 DNA: TGCGCCAGCAGCTTGACAGACCCGTATGGCTACACCTTC
D gene: -; J gene: TRBJ1-6; clone size: many; V gene: TRBV20-1; CDR3 protein: CSARRGEGSPLHF; CDR3 DNA: TGCAGTGCTAGAAGGGGGGAGGGTTCACCCCTCCACTTT
D gene: -; J gene: TRBJ1-2; clone size: many; V gene: TRBV7-2; CDR3 protein: CASSSLQGRSGYTF; CDR3 DNA: TGTGCCAGCAGCTCCCTTCAGGGGAGGAGTGGCTACACCTTC
D gene: TRBD1; J gene: TRBJ1-5; clone size: few; V gene: TRBV30; CDR3 protein: CAWSVPAGGVQPQHF; CDR3 DNA: TGTGCCTGGAGTGTACCGGCAGGGGGGGTTCAGCCCCAGCATTTT
D gene: -; J gene: TRBJ1-5; clone size: -; V gene: TRBV10-2; CDR3 protein: CAARGGGVSGNQPQHF; CDR3 DNA: TGCGCCGCAAGAGGGGGGGGGGTATCGGGCAATCAGCCCCAGCATTTT
D gene: TRBD2; J gene: TRBJ2-3; clone size: -; V gene: TRBV19; CDR3 protein: CASKLRAGLNTDTQYF; CDR3 DNA: TGTGCCAGTAAGCTTCGAGCGGGACTCAACACAGATACGCAGTATTTT
D gene: TRBD2; J gene: TRBJ2-5; clone size: -; V gene: TRBV9; CDR3 protein: CASSVGVAGEETQYF; CDR3 DNA: TGTGCCAGCAGCGTGGGGGTAGCGGGAGAAGAGACCCAGTACTTC
D gene: -; J gene: TRBJ1-4; clone size: -; V gene: TRBV5-4; CDR3 protein: CASSLETDVNEKLFF; CDR3 DNA: TGTGCCAGCAGCTTGGAGACGGATGTTAATGAAAAACTGTTTTTT
D gene: -; J gene: TRBJ2-1; clone size: -; V gene: TRBV4-3; CDR3 protein: CASSQEQRSRYNEQFF; CDR3 DNA: TGCGCCAGCAGCCAAGAGCAGCGGTCCCGCTACAATGAGCAGTTCTTC
D gene: -; J gene: TRBJ1-4; clone size: once; V gene: TRBV20-1; CDR3 protein: CSASRDGNEKPFF; CDR3 DNA: TGCAGTGCTAGTAGGGACGGGAATGAAAAACCGTTTTTT
D gene: -; J gene: TRBJ2-7; clone size: -; V gene: TRBV10-3; CDR3 protein: CASRTGAGTNEQYF; CDR3 DNA: TGTGCCAGCAGAACCGGGGCAGGTACGAACGAGCAGTACTTC
D gene: -; J gene: TRBJ2-3; clone size: many; V gene: TRBV2; CDR3 protein: CASTRDTQYF; CDR3 DNA: TGTGCCAGCACGCGGGATACGCAGTATTTT
D gene: TRBD2; J gene: TRBJ2-1; clone size: -; V gene: TRBV15; CDR3 protein: CATSSDPAGGKSSYNEQFF; CDR3 DNA: TGTGCCACCAGCAGTGATCCAGCGGGAGGGAAAAGCTCCTACAATGAGCAGTTCTTC
D gene: TRBD1; J gene: TRBJ1-2; clone size: -; V gene: TRBV30; CDR3 protein: CASSGTGRHYGYTF; CDR3 DNA: TGTGCCTCATCCGGGACAGGGCGGCACTATGGCTACACCTTC
D gene: -; J gene: TRBJ2-3; clone size: -; V gene: TRBV11-2; CDR3 protein: CASSAYQGSADTQYF; CDR3 DNA: TGTGCCAGCAGCGCTTACCAAGGGAGCGCGGATACGCAGTATTTT
D gene: TRBD2; J gene: TRBJ2-5; clone size: -; V gene: TRBV6-5; CDR3 protein: CASSYRMGGGGVQETQYF; CDR3 DNA: TGTGCCAGCAGTTACCGGATGGGTGGCGGGGGAGTACAAGAGACCCAGTACTTC
D gene: TRBD2; J gene: TRBJ2-1; clone size: -; V gene: TRBV20-1; CDR3 protein: CSGLLAGENEQFF; CDR3 DNA: TGCAGTGGTTTACTAGCGGGAGAGAATGAGCAGTTCTTC
D gene: -; J gene: TRBJ1-5; clone size: many; V gene: TRBV6-1; CDR3 protein: CASSSAGNQPQHF; CDR3 DNA: TGTGCCAGCAGCAGCGCAGGGAATCAGCCCCAGCATTTT